The 22 T cell receptor beta chains below come from one sample, sequenced in a study of T cell repertoires in cytomegalovirus infection. TCRdb called the reads again in MiXCR, with one record for every CDR3 protein. The sample holds about 180,000 distinct CDR3 sequences, about 22% seen once. Which antigens these TCRs recognize remains unknown. The starting material was CD8+ T cells from cultured PBMCs, obtained from culture after CMV antigen stimulation. The receptors shown here come from a human donor in good health (CMV status not recorded). Some clones in this sample may be carry-over from other donors' samples.

The chain joins TRBV11-2 to TRBJ1-1; 7 nucleotides match TRBD1. J lost 5 bases, V lost 8 bases, and 14 bases had no gene match. CDR3 length: 15 amino acids. CDR1 and CDR2 (germline): SGHAT, FQNNGV. CDR3 protein: CASRKTGGQVTEAFF. CDR3 bases: TGTGCCAGCCGCAAGACGGGTGGACAGGTGACTGAAGCTTTCTTT. The variable domain in full, with the rest retrieved from reference TRBV11-2 and TRBJ1-1, is EAGVAQSPRYKIIEKRQSVAFWCNPISGHATLYWYQQILGQGPKLLIQFQNNGVVDDSQLPKDRFSAERLKGVDSTLKIQPAKLEDSAVYLCASRKTGGQVTEAFFGQGTRLTVV.

V is TRBV12-5 and J is TRBJ1-2; TRBD1 agrees at 7 bases. The trim removed 5 bases at V and 6 bases at J, leaving 6 bases unmatched. The CDR3 runs to 13 residues. In germline, CDR1 is LGHNT, CDR2 FRNRAP. CDR3 residues: CASGPDRDHGYTF. CDR3 sequence (DNA): TGTGCTAGTGGTCCCGACAGGGATCATGGCTACACCTTC.

This clonotype has only a few counts. The CDR3 nucleotides read TGTGCCAGCAAGTTACATGGGGTCCTAGATGTGAACACTGAAGCTTTCTTT. This codes for CASKLHGVLDVNTEAFF. V is TRBV6-2 or TRBV6-3 and J is TRBJ1-1; D remains unclear. The CDR3 covers 17 residues. CDR1 and CDR2 from the germline V gene are MNHEY and SVGEGT. V was clipped by 7 bases and J by 0 bases, with 21 bases between them.

In this sample, this clonotype turned up a few times. V is TRBV13 and J is TRBJ1-1; no definite D call. CDR1 and CDR2 (germline): PRHDT, FYEKMQ (reference sequence). CDR3 length: 15 residues. The germline V and J ends were trimmed by 3 bases and 1 base, with 12 bases remaining between them. CDR3 protein: CASSLTQRGNTEAFF. CDR3 nucleotides: TGTGCCAGCAGCTTGACCCAACGGGGGAACACTGAAGCTTTCTTT. Full variable domain (remainder filled in from reference TRBV13 and TRBJ1-1): AAGVIQSPRHLIKEKRETATLKCYPIPRHDTVYWYQQGPGQDPQFLISFYEKMQSDKGSIPDRFSAQQFSDYHSELNMSSLELGDSALYFCASSLTQRGNTEAFFGQGTRLTVV.

This clonotype appeared a few times. V is TRBV19 and J is TRBJ1-4, with unresolved D. The CDR3 spans 16 residues. The germline CDR1 and CDR2 sequences are LNHDA and SQIVND (reference sequence). V lost 5 bases to trimming and J lost 2 bases, with 15 bases between them. CDR3 loop: CASSAAPFVTNEKLFF. For the CDR3, the DNA is TGTGCCAGTAGTGCCGCCCCTTTCGTCACTAATGAAAAACTGTTTTTT.

The chain joins TRBV7-2 to TRBJ1-5; D gene uncertain. CDR3 length: 15 residues. Trimming shortened V by 0 bases and J by 0 bases, and 6 bases separated the two germline ends. The germline V gene encodes CDR1 SGHTA and CDR2 FQGNSA. The CDR3 is CASSLAVNSNQPQHF. DNA for the CDR3: TGTGCCAGCAGCTTAGCCGTAAATAGCAATCAGCCCCAGCATTTT.

This clonotype turned up a few times. V usage is TRBV23-1 and J usage is TRBJ2-5; 9 bases match TRBD1. TRBV23-1 is an open reading frame whose function is uncertain. The CDR3 is made up of 14 amino acids. Unmatched junction bases numbered 3, after V lost 2 bases and J lost 5 bases. CDR3 sequence: CASSQNRGRETQYF. CDR3 nucleotides: TGCGCCAGCAGTCAAAACAGGGGGCGCGAGACCCAGTACTTC.

This clonotype has at least ten counts. This chain uses TRBV7-9 with TRBJ1-4; D is ambiguous. Trimming took off 4 bases at V and 8 bases at J, with 17 bases between the two ends. The germline V gene has CDR1 SEHNR and CDR2 FQNEAQ (reference sequence). This CDR3 contains 15 residues. In DNA, the CDR3 is TGTGCCAGCAGCTCTTCTAGGACGGGAGGGGAAAAACTGTTTTTT. Protein: CASSSSRTGGEKLFF.

The chain carries TRBV5-1 and TRBJ1-2; 8 bases agree with TRBD1. J lost 4 bases, V lost 0 bases, and 8 bases had no gene match. Per the germline V gene, CDR1 is SGHRS and CDR2 is YFSETQ. This CDR3 contains 16 residues. Here the CDR3 reads CASSLVADRETYGYTF. For the CDR3, the DNA is TGCGCCAGCAGCTTGGTCGCGGACAGGGAGACCTATGGCTACACCTTC.

This clonotype was seen more than once but under ten times. The rearrangement uses TRBV9 and TRBJ2-1; D remains ambiguous. This CDR3 comprises 14 residues. V was clipped by 0 bases and J by 1 base, with 5 bases between them. Looked up from germline, CDR1 is SGDLS and CDR2 is YYNGEE. CDR3 DNA sequence: TGTGCCAGCAGCGTAGGGGAATCCTACAATGAGCAGTTCTTC. It encodes CASSVGESYNEQFF.

The gene calls are TRBV7-8 and TRBJ2-7, with a possible D match to TRBD1 (5 bases). Germline CDR1 SGHVS, CDR2 FQNEAQ. This CDR3 region has 13 residues. V shed 5 bases and J shed 0 bases, with 8 bases lying between them. CDR3 residues: CASSNRFSYEQYF. The CDR3 nucleotides are TGTGCCAGCAGCAACAGGTTCTCCTACGAGCAGTACTTC.

This clonotype was recorded once. The gene calls are TRBV11-2 and TRBJ2-3, with D tentatively TRBD2 (5 bases). This CDR3 contains 18 residues. With 2 bases removed from V and 8 bases from J, the gap between germline ends came to 26 bases. Germline V CDR1 and CDR2: SGHAT, FQNNGV. The CDR3 DNA sequence: TGTGCCAGCAGCTTACTCCCTTATATGGCGGGCGGGCCAGTTACGCAGTATTTT. Encoded protein: CASSLLPYMAGGPVTQYF.

This clonotype was recorded a few times. This rearrangement joins TRBV7-8 to TRBJ1-1; TRBD1 might be the D (6 bases). Germline V gene lookup returns CDR1 SGHVS and CDR2 FQNEAQ. Trimming removed 4 bases at V and 1 base at J, with 13 bases between. The CDR3 totals 15 residues. Here the CDR3 reads CASSYLQGSNTEAFF. DNA of the CDR3: TGTGCCAGCAGCTACCTACAGGGATCGAACACTGAAGCTTTCTTT.

The V call is TRBV7-9, the J call TRBJ2-3; tentative D call: TRBD1 (5 bases). The V end was cut by 1 base, the J end by 3 bases, with 14 bases between. Germline-derived CDR1 and CDR2 are SEHNR and FQNEAQ (reference sequence). CDR3 length equals 16 residues. CDR3 DNA sequence: TGTGCCAGCAGCTTAGATGGTTCAGGGCGAACAGATACGCAGTATTTT. It specifies CASSLDGSGRTDTQYF.

The table lists this clonotype with many counts. The CDR3 bases are TGTGCCAGCAGCTTAGACTCGAATGCTTACACCTTC. Its translation is CASSLDSNAYTF. The rearrangement uses TRBV7-9 and TRBJ1-2; D is unresolved. Trimming cost V 1 base and J 11 bases, with 11 bases left between them. Germline V lookup: CDR1 SEHNR, CDR2 FQNEAQ (reference sequence). The CDR3 is 12 amino acids.

The chain recombines TRBV4-2 with TRBJ1-5, with D possibly being TRBD1 (6 bases). CDR3 length: 15 residues. The V end was cut by 0 bases, the J end by 6 bases, with 12 bases between. Per the germline V gene, CDR1 is LGHNA and CDR2 is YNFKEQ. The chain's CDR3 is CASSQDIGGFQPQHF. CDR3 DNA sequence: TGTGCCAGCAGCCAAGATATAGGGGGGTTTCAGCCCCAGCATTTT.

This clonotype was recorded many times. V gene TRBV7-2 combines with J gene TRBJ1-5, with D maybe TRBD1 (6 bases). This CDR3 has 15 residues. Germline loops: CDR1 SGHTA, CDR2 FQGNSA. Trimming took off 5 bases at V and 1 base at J, with 12 bases between the two ends. CDR3 DNA sequence: TGTGCCAGCAGCCCAGGGGTAACGAGCAATCAGCCCCAGCATTTT. Its translation: CASSPGVTSNQPQHF. The full variable domain, with the rest looked up from reference TRBV7-2 and TRBJ1-5, is GAGVSQSPSNKVTEKGKDVELRCDPISGHTALYWYRQSLGQGLEFLIYFQGNSAPDKSGLPSDRFSAERTGGSVSTLTIQRTQQEDSAVYLCASSPGVTSNQPQHFGDGTRLSIL.

The rearrangement links TRBV19 to TRBJ2-5, with TRBD1 matching 8 bases. The CDR3 is 16 residues long. The V gene end was trimmed by 5 bases and the J gene end by 4 bases; junction bases not matched to a gene: 12. The germline V gene has CDR1 LNHDA and CDR2 SQIVND (reference sequence). This CDR3 is CASSLQGALGGETQYF. The CDR3 DNA reads as TGTGCCAGTAGTCTTCAGGGGGCCCTGGGGGGAGAGACCCAGTACTTC.

This clonotype was seen a few times. The genes are TRBV7-2 and TRBJ1-5; D is unclear. V was trimmed by 1 base and J by 0 bases, leaving 13 bases between them. The CDR3 loop spans 17 amino acids. Germline V gene sequence: CDR1 SGHTA, CDR2 FQGNSA. The CDR3 region is CASSLVPQELSNQPQHF. The CDR3 DNA is TGTGCCAGCAGCTTAGTACCGCAGGAGCTTAGCAATCAGCCCCAGCATTTT. Complete variable domain (other parts from reference TRBV7-2 and TRBJ1-5): GAGVSQSPSNKVTEKGKDVELRCDPISGHTALYWYRQSLGQGLEFLIYFQGNSAPDKSGLPSDRFSAERTGGSVSTLTIQRTQQEDSAVYLCASSLVPQELSNQPQHFGDGTRLSIL.

This clonotype showed up just a few times. This chain connects TRBV4-1 to TRBJ2-4; D not resolved. V lost 1 base and J 6 bases, leaving 7 bases between the germline ends. The CDR3 runs 13 residues. The germline V gene encodes CDR1 MGHRA and CDR2 YSYEKL. The CDR3 coding sequence is TGCGCCAGCAGCCAAGCTAACAGAAACATTCAGTACTTC. It specifies CASSQANRNIQYF.

This chain connects TRBV7-8 to TRBJ2-5; the D is unclear. The CDR3 is 14 amino acids. Germline loops: CDR1 SGHVS, CDR2 FQNEAQ. With 2 bases removed from V and 2 bases from J, the gap between germline ends came to 9 bases. CDR3 in DNA: TGTGCCAGCAGCTTAAGGGCTCCACAAGAGACCCAGTACTTC. Translating it yields CASSLRAPQETQYF.

The chain is built from TRBV7-8 and TRBJ2-1; TRBD2 aligns across 11 bases. From germline, CDR1 is SGHVS and CDR2 FQNEAQ. This CDR3 is built from 16 residues. With 10 bases clipped from V and 4 bases from J, the junction kept 12 bases outside the gene matches. Here the CDR3 reads CAISSILAGAYNEQFF. The DNA of the CDR3 is TGTGCCATCAGTTCTATACTAGCGGGGGCATACAATGAGCAGTTCTTC. Together with reference TRBV7-8 and TRBJ2-1, the CDR3 gives the full variable domain: GAGVSQSPRYKVAKRGQDVALRCDPISGHVSLFWYQQALGQGPEFLTYFQNEAQLDKSGLPSDRFFAERPEGSVSTLKIQRTQQEDSAVYLCAISSILAGAYNEQFFGPGTRLTVL.